This TCR beta chain comes out of a study of a mutant IDH1 vaccine in newly diagnosed glioma. The overall study: Eight vaccinations went to patients in weeks 1, 3, 5, 7, 11, 15, 19, 23. Pretreatment consisted of radiotherapy, temozolomide, or both, with most receiving both. Study outcomes and limitations: Pseudoprogression appeared unlinked to shifts in leading peripheral T cell clonotypes.

This clone was seen only a few times. The antigen is undetermined. Time point defined: week 23, last vaccination. In the vaccine, a single dose held 300 ug of the mutant IDH1 20-mer peptide, along with topical imiquimod. New astrocytomas of WHO grade 3 or 4 that were IDH1-mutant and ATRX-lost were found in the donors. Germline trimming cut 11 bases from V and 3 bases from J; bases unmatched to any gene: 12. The CDR3 contains 14 residues. The germline V gene has CDR1 SEHNR and CDR2 FQNEAQ (reference sequence). TCRdb's copy holds only in-frame clones and misses some; the assay was immunoSEQ multiplex PCR. The sample carries about 65,000 clones, around 84% recorded once.

The V gene is TRBV7-9, the J gene TRBJ2-5; 7 nucleotides align to TRBD1. The clonotype comes from a man younger than 45 with glioma. Sequencing was performed on PBMCs, taken from a glioma patient whose treatment included an IDH1 peptide vaccine. Here the CDR3 DNA reads TGTGCCCAGGGCTGGTTTACAGGGGAAGAGACCCAGTACTTC. Its translation: CAQGWFTGEETQYF.